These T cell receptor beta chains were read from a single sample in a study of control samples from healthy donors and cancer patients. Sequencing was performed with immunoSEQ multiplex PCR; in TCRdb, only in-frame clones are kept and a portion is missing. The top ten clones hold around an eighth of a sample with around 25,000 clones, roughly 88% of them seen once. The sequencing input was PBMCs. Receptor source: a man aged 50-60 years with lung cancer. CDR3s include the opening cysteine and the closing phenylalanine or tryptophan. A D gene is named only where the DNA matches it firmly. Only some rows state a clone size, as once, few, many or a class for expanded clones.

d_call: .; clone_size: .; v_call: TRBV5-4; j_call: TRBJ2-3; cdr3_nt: TGTGCCAGCAGCCGGGAGCCCCTAAGGCAGTATTTT; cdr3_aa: CASSREPLRQYF
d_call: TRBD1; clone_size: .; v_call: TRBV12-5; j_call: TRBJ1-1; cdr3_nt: TGTGCTAGTGGTTTGACACTCAAGGACAGGCTGAACACTGAAGCTTTCTTT; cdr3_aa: CASGLTLKDRLNTEAFF
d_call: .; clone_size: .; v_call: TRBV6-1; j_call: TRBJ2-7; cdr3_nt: TGTGCCAGCAGTGAACGTCGCCAGGGCGGTCACGAGCAGTACTTC; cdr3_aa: CASSERRQGGHEQYF
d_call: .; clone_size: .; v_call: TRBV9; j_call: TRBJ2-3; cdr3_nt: TGTGCCAGCAGCGACGGCCTCGGGGTTAGCACAGATACGCAGTATTTT; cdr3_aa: CASSDGLGVSTDTQYF
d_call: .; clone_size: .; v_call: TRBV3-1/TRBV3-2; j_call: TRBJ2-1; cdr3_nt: TGTGCCAGCAGCCAACGGGGCGAAAATGAGCAGTTCTTC; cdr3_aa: CASSQRGENEQFF
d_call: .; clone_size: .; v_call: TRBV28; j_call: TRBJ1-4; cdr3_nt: TGTGCCAGCAGTTTATGGCCCAGCTCGCATGAAAAACTGTTTTTT; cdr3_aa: CASSLWPSSHEKLFF
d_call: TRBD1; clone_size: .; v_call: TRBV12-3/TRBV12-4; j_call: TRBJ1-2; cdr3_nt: TGTGCCAGCAGACAGGGGGCTTTTGGCTACACCTTC; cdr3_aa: CASRQGAFGYTF
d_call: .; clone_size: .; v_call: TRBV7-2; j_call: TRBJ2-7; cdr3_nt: TGTGCCAGCAGCTTAGCGGGCAGCGGCTCCTACGAGCAGTACTTC; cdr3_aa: CASSLAGSGSYEQYF
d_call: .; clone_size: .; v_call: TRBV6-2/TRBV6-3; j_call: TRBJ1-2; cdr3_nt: TGTGCCAGCAGTTACTCGCAGGGGCGCTACACCTTC; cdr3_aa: CASSYSQGRYTF
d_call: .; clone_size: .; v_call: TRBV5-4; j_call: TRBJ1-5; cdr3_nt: TGTGCCAGCAGCTTAGAGGGAAGTCAGCCCCAGCATTTT; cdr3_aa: CASSLEGSQPQHF
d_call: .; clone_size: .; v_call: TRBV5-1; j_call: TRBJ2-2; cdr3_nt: TGCGCCAGCAGCTTGGGGGTTATTGGCACCGGGGAGCTGTTTTTT; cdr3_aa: CASSLGVIGTGELFF
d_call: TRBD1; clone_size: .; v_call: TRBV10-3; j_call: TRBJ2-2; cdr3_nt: TGTGCCATCAGTGACAGGGGGCCGCCCGAGAGCACCGGGGAGCTGTTTTTT; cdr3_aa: CAISDRGPPESTGELFF
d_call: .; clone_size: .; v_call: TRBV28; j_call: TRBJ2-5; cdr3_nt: TGTGCCAGCAGTTTCGGGGGAACCCAAGAGACCCAGTACTTC; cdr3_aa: CASSFGGTQETQYF
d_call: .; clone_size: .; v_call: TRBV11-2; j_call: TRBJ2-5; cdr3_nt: TGTGCCAGCAGCTTAGCAGGGGCCGTAGAGACCCAGTACTTC; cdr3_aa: CASSLAGAVETQYF
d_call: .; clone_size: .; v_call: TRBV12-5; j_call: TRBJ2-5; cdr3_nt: TGTGCTAGTGGTAGGGGGGGTACAGGACAAGAGACCCAGTACTTC; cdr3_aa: CASGRGGTGQETQYF
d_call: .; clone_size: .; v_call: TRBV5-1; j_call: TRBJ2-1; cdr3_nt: TGCGCCAGCAGCTGGTCCCCGGGGGATTCCTACAATGAGCAGTTCTTC; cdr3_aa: CASSWSPGDSYNEQFF
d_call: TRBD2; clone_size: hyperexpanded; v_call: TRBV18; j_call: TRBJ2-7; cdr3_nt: TGTGCCAGCTCACCTCAGAGCGGGGGTTCCTCTGCCCACGAGCAGTACTTC; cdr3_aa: CASSPQSGGSSAHEQYF
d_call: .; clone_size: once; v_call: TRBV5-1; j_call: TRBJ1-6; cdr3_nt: TGCGCCAGCAGTATGAGGACGGGGGGTAGCTCCTATAATTCACCCCTCCACTTT; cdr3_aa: CASSMRTGGSSYNSPLHF
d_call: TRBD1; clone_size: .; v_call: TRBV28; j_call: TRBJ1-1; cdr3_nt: TGTGCCAGCAGTTCGCCGACAGGGCACACTGAAGCTTTCTTT; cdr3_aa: CASSSPTGHTEAFF
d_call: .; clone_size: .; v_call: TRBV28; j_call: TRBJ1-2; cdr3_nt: TGTGCCAGCATGGAGTTCGACTATGGCTACACCTTC; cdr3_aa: CASMEFDYGYTF
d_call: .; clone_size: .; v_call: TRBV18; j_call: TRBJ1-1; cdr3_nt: TGTGCCAGCTCACTCCCGACAGAGAACACTGAAGCTTTCTTT; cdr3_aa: CASSLPTENTEAFF
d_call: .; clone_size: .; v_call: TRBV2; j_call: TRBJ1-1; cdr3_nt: TGTGCCAGCAGTGAGAAGGACGGAGGAGGGACTGAAGCTTTCTTT; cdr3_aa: CASSEKDGGGTEAFF
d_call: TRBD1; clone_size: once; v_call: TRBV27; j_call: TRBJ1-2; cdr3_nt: TGTGCCAGCAGACAGGGGGTTCACTATGGCTACACCTTC; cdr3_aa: CASRQGVHYGYTF
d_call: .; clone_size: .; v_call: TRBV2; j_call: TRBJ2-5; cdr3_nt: TGTGCCAGCAGTGATACAGGTGGGGAGACCCAGTACTTC; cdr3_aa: CASSDTGGETQYF
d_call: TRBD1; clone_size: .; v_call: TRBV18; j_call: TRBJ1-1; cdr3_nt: TGTGCCAGCTCGGTCACAGGGGGCGGCACTGAAGCTTTCTTT; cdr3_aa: CASSVTGGGTEAFF
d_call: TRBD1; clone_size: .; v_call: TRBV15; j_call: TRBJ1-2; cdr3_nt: TGTGCCACCAGCCTGGACAGGGCTGGCTATGGCTACACCTTC; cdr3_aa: CATSLDRAGYGYTF
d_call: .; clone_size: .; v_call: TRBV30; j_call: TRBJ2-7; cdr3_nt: TGTGCCTGGAGTGTAGTGGGATACGAGCAGTACTTC; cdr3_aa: CAWSVVGYEQYF
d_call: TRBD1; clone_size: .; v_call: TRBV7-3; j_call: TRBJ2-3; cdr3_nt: TGTGCCAGCAGCTCAGGGACAGGGCCGGATACGCAGTATTTT; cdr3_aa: CASSSGTGPDTQYF
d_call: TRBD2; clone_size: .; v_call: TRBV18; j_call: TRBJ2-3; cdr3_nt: TGTGCCAGCTCACCTTATCTTAGCGGGGGGACTAGCACAGATACGCAGTATTTT; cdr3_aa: CASSPYLSGGTSTDTQYF
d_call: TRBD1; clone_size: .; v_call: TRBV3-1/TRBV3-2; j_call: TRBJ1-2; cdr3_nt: TGTGCCAGCAGCCCCCTCCGGGACAGGGAGAAGGACTATGGCTACACCTTC; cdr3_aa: CASSPLRDREKDYGYTF
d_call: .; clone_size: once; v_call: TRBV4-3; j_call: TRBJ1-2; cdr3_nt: TGCGCCAGCAGCCAAGTTCCAGGGTTGGGCTATGGCTACACCTTC; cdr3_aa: CASSQVPGLGYGYTF
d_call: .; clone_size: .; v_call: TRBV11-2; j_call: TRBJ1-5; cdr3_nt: TGTGCCAGCAGCTCTGAGCTGAGCAATCAGCCCCAGCATTTT; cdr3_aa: CASSSELSNQPQHF
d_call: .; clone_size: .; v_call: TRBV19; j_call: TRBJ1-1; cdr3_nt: TGTGCCAGTACCCCCCAGGTGAACACTGAAGCTTTCTTT; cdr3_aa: CASTPQVNTEAFF
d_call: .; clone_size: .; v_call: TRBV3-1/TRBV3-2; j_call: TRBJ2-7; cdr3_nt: TGTGCCAGCAGCGCTGGGGGCACCTCAAGACCCTACGAGCAGTACTTC; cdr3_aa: CASSAGGTSRPYEQYF
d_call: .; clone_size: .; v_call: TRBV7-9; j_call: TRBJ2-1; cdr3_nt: TGTGCCAGCAGCTTACAGGGACTCGAACGACGAGAGCAGTTCTTC; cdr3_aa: CASSLQGLERREQFF
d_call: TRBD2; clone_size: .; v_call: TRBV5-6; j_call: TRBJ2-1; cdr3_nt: TGTGCCAGCAGCTCTTACGGGGGGGCCTTATCCTACAATGAGCAGTTCTTC; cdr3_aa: CASSSYGGALSYNEQFF
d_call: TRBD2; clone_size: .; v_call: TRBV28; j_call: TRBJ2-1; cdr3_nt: TGTGCCAGCAGTTCCAGCGGGGGGGCAGTCCATGAGCAGTTCTTC; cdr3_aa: CASSSSGGAVHEQFF
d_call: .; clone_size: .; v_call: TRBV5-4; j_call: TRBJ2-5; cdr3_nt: TGTGCCAGCAGCTTGGTCCCGGGTGAGACCCAGTACTTC; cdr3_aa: CASSLVPGETQYF
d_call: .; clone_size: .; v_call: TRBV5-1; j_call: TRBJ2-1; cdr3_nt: TGCGCCAGCAGCTCCTTACATGAGCAAGGTGAGCAGTTCTTC; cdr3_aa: CASSSLHEQGEQFF
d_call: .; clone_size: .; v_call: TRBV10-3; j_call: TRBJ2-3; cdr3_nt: TGTGCCATCAGTGAGCAGACGGGGGCAGCAGATACGCAGTATTTT; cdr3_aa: CAISEQTGAADTQYF
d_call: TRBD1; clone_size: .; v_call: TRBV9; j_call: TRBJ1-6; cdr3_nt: TGTGCCAGCAGCGTAGCTCCCGGGGGACAGGGTCCCCTCCACTTT; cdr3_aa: CASSVAPGGQGPLHF
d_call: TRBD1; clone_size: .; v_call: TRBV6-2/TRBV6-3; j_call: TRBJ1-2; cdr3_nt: TGTGCCAGCAGTCAAGGACAGGGCGTTTCCTGCACCTTC; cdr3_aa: CASSQGQGVSCTF
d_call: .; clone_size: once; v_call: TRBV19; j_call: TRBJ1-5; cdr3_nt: TGTGCCAGTAGTTTCGGGGGGGCAGGGAATCAGCCCCAGCATTTT; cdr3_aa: CASSFGGAGNQPQHF
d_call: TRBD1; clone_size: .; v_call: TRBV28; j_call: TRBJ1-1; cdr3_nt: TGTGCCAGCAGCTCACAGGGGGGGGGAGCTTTCTTT; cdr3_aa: CASSSQGGGAFF
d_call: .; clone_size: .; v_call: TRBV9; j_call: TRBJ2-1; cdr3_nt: TGTGCCAGCAGCGTAGGGGGTTTGACTAACGGGATGCAGTTCTTC; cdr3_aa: CASSVGGLTNGMQFF
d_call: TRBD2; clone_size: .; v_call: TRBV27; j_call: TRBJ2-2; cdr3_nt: TGTGCCAGCACGGCGGGGGGGCCCAACACCGGGGAGCTGTTTTTT; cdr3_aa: CASTAGGPNTGELFF
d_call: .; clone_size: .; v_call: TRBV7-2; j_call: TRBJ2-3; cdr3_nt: TGTGCCAGCAGCTTAGGACTATCCCCCCCAGATACGCAGTATTTT; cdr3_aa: CASSLGLSPPDTQYF
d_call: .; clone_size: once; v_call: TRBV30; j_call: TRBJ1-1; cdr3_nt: TGTGCCTGGAGTCGGACAGAGAACACTGAAGCTTTCTTT; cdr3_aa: CAWSRTENTEAFF
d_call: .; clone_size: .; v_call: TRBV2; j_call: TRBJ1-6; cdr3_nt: TGTGCCAGCAGTCGGCAGGGCTTCGGGATTGAGCCCCTCCACTTT; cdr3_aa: CASSRQGFGIEPLHF
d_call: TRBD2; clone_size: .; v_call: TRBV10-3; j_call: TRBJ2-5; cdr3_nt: TGTGCCATCAGTGGGACCGGGACTAGCGGGGGGCTGCTAGAGACCCAGTACTTC; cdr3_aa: CAISGTGTSGGLLETQYF